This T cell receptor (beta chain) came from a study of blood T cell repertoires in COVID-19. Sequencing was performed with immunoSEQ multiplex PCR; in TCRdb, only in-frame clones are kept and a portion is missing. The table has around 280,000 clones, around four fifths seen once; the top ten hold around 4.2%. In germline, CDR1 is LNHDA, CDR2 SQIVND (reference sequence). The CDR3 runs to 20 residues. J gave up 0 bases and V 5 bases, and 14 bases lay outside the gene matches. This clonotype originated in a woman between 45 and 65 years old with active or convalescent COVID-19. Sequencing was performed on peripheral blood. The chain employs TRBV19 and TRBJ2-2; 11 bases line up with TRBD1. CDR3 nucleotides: TGTGCCAGTAGTCGGACAGGGGGCAAGAGGGGCTACCCGAACACCGGGGAGCTGTTTTTT. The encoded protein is CASSRTGGKRGYPNTGELFF.